Shown below are 30 T cell receptor beta chains from a single sample sequenced in a study of blood T cell repertoires in COVID-19. Using immunoSEQ multiplex PCR, the repertoire was profiled, and TCRdb retains in-frame clones only, with some absent. Among around 100,000 clones listed, around 90% were seen once. Sequenced material: peripheral blood. These receptor sequences come from a woman aged 45-59 years with COVID-19, enrolled during active disease.

The chain carries TRBV18 and TRBJ2-7; 9 bases line up with TRBD1. Germline V gene lookup returns CDR1 KGHSH and CDR2 LQKENI. The CDR3 is 16 amino acids. The J segment lost 3 bases and the V segment lost 0 bases, leaving 6 bases of the junction unmatched. CDR3 region: CASSPPNGQGIYEQYF. CDR3 in DNA: TGTGCCAGCTCACCACCGAACGGACAGGGGATCTACGAGCAGTACTTC.

The chain joins TRBV4-1 to TRBJ2-3, with a weak D call TRBD2 (5 bases). The germline V and J ends were trimmed by 0 bases and 6 bases, with 16 bases remaining between them. The CDR3 spans 16 residues. Germline V gives CDR1 MGHRA, CDR2 YSYEKL. The CDR3 spells CASSQERDRGGDTQYF. In DNA form, the CDR3 reads TGCGCCAGCAGCCAAGAACGGGATCGAGGTGGCGATACGCAGTATTTT.

The J gene is TRBJ2-1, the V gene TRBV11-2, with a tentative D call TRBD2 (6 bases). V lost 0 bases to trimming and J lost 9 bases, with 12 bases between them. This CDR3 contains 14 residues. Germline loops: CDR1 SGHAT, CDR2 FQNNGV. The CDR3 DNA follows: TGTGCCAGCAGCTTAGATAGAGCGGGTAGTGAGCAGTTCTTC. It specifies CASSLDRAGSEQFF.

V gene TRBV30 combines with J gene TRBJ2-5; D ambiguous. This CDR3 region has 14 residues. The V and J ends lost 1 base and 5 bases respectively, with 14 bases between them. Germline V CDR1 and CDR2: GTSNPN, SVGIG (reference sequence). The DNA for the CDR3 is TGTGCCTGGAGTGCTCTGCTGAACCGGGAGACCCAGTACTTC. It specifies CAWSALLNRETQYF. The complete variable domain, with remaining parts taken from reference TRBV30 and TRBJ2-5, reads SQTIHQWPATLVQPVGSPLSLECTVEGTSNPNLYWYRQAAGRGLQLLFYSVGIGQISSEVPQNLSASRPQDRQFILSSKKLLLSDSGFYLCAWSALLNRETQYFGPGTRLLVL.

J is TRBJ2-7 and V is TRBV30; D is uncertain. Germline lookup yields CDR1 GTSNPN and CDR2 SVGIG (reference sequence). V lost 4 bases and J 2 bases, leaving 9 bases between the germline ends. CDR3 length: 12 amino acids. The CDR3 DNA sequence: TGTGCCTGGATGCGTAGTGCCTACGAGCAGTACTTC. This translates into CAWMRSAYEQYF.

The rearrangement links TRBV3-1 (or the pseudogene TRBV3-2) to TRBJ2-7; D remains ambiguous. The germline CDR1 and CDR2 sequences are LGHDT and YNNKEL (reference sequence). CDR3 length: 13 residues. V was pared by 1 base and J by 0 bases, with 4 bases between. The CDR3 region is CASSQVSSYEQYF. The CDR3 nucleotides read TGTGCCAGCAGCCAAGTGAGCTCCTACGAGCAGTACTTC.

This rearrangement joins TRBV30 to TRBJ2-7, with a weak D call TRBD1 (5 bases). The CDR3 is made up of 15 amino acids. Germline CDR1 is GTSNPN and CDR2 is SVGIG (reference sequence). V gave up 0 bases and J gave up 5 bases, with 17 bases separating them. CDR3 residues: CAWSVLDNSKDEQYF. CDR3 sequence (DNA): TGTGCCTGGAGTGTACTGGACAATAGTAAGGACGAGCAGTACTTC.

The chain joins TRBV2 to TRBJ2-4; 16 nucleotides align to TRBD2. This CDR3 has 16 amino acids. After removal of 8 bases from V and 6 bases from J, the junction contained 7 bases not matched to a gene. In germline, CDR1 is SNHLY, CDR2 FYNNEI. CDR3 DNA sequence: TGTGCCAGCGGGACAGGGACTAGCGGGGGGGTAAACATTCAGTACTTC. Its translation is CASGTGTSGGVNIQYF.

This clone was seen a handful of times. The gene calls are TRBV7-9 and TRBJ1-1; D not resolved. Germline loops: CDR1 SEHNR, CDR2 FQNEAQ (reference sequence). The V gene lost 0 bases and the J gene lost 5 bases, with 13 bases spanning the gap. The CDR3 spans 15 residues. CDR3 in amino acids: CASSLALGKLTEAFF. The CDR3 DNA is TGTGCCAGCAGCTTAGCGCTGGGCAAGCTAACTGAAGCTTTCTTT.

J is TRBJ1-1 and V is TRBV30; TRBD1 aligns across 7 bases. The germline V gene encodes CDR1 GTSNPN and CDR2 SVGIG (reference sequence). V lost 5 bases to trimming and J lost 1 base; unmatched junction nucleotides: 10. This CDR3 region has 15 residues. CDR3 bases: TGTGCCTGGGAGGGGGCTCAGGAAGGGAACACTGAAGCTTTCTTT. It specifies CAWEGAQEGNTEAFF. Full variable domain (rest looked up from reference TRBV30 and TRBJ1-1): SQTIHQWPATLVQPVGSPLSLECTVEGTSNPNLYWYRQAAGRGLQLLFYSVGIGQISSEVPQNLSASRPQDRQFILSSKKLLLSDSGFYLCAWEGAQEGNTEAFFGQGTRLTVV.

The V and J genes are TRBV3-1 (or the pseudogene TRBV3-2) and TRBJ1-4, with D tentatively TRBD1 (5 bases). Trimming cost V 2 bases and J 10 bases, with 17 bases left between them. CDR1 and CDR2 from the germline V gene are LGHDT and YNNKEL (reference sequence). CDR3 size: 15 residues. CDR3 sequence reads: CASSQLRTGGGKLFF. CDR3 sequence (DNA): TGTGCCAGCAGCCAACTGCGGACCGGCGGGGGAAAACTGTTTTTT.

CDR3 DNA: TGTGCCAGCAGCCTCGTCGGACTAGCGGGGGGCAGAGCCTACAATGAGCAGTTCTTC. Translation gives CASSLVGLAGGRAYNEQFF. The V call is TRBV7-9, the J call TRBJ2-1; TRBD2 aligns across 14 bases. After removal of 5 bases from V and 2 bases from J, the junction contained 11 bases not matched to a gene. Germline assignment: CDR1 SEHNR and CDR2 FQNEAQ (reference sequence). The CDR3 covers 19 residues.

The chain combines TRBV28 with TRBJ2-1; no clear D. Germline V gives CDR1 MDHEN, CDR2 SYDVKM. With 1 base removed from V and 6 bases from J, the gap between germline ends came to 7 bases. The CDR3 has 13 amino acids. CDR3 sequence: CASSLSRVNEQFF. CDR3 DNA: TGTGCCAGCAGTTTATCCCGAGTCAATGAGCAGTTCTTC.

The genes are TRBV4-3 and TRBJ2-3; 8 positions agree with TRBD1. The germline V gene has CDR1 LGHNA and CDR2 YSLEER. V shed 0 bases, J shed 7 bases, and the junction held 12 bases outside the gene matches. This CDR3 is 17 amino acids long. CDR3 loop: CASSQDLRGQVFYTQYF. CDR3 bases: TGCGCCAGCAGCCAAGATTTACGGGGACAGGTCTTTTATACGCAGTATTTT.

V and J are TRBV2 and TRBJ1-2; D not resolved. The CDR3 extends over 13 amino acids. Germline loops: CDR1 SNHLY, CDR2 FYNNEI. Trimming cost V 2 bases and J 5 bases, with 9 bases left between them. The CDR3: CASSESVSYGYTF. The CDR3 DNA follows: TGTGCCAGCAGTGAATCCGTGAGTTATGGCTACACCTTC.

The chain couples TRBV18 to TRBJ2-2, with a weak D call TRBD1 (6 bases). The V end lost 4 bases, the J end lost 6 bases, and 15 bases lay between the germline ends. This CDR3 comprises 15 residues. Per the germline V gene, CDR1 is KGHSH and CDR2 is LQKENI. The chain's CDR3 is CASSLNREQSGELFF. Here the CDR3 DNA reads TGTGCCAGCTCACTCAACAGGGAACAGTCCGGGGAGCTGTTTTTT.

The chain combines TRBV6-5 with TRBJ1-1; 8 bases are a match to TRBD1. V trimming: 5 bases; J trimming: 8 bases; junction bases outside the gene matches: 1. This CDR3 contains 11 residues. Per the germline V gene, CDR1 is MNHEY and CDR2 is SVGAGI. The CDR3 nucleotides read TGTGCCAGCAGTAGGACAGGGGAAGCTTTCTTT. Protein: CASSRTGEAFF.

This clone came up once. The V gene is TRBV19, the J gene TRBJ1-1; no definite D call. V was trimmed by 5 bases and J by 3 bases, leaving 7 bases between them. CDR1 is LNHDA, CDR2 SQIVND, per germline (reference sequence). There are 12 residues in the CDR3. CDR3 nucleotides: TGTGCCAGTAGTTACACCTACACTGAAGCTTTCTTT. Translated, it gives CASSYTYTEAFF.

The chain links TRBV28 to TRBJ1-2; D is possibly TRBD1 (5 bases). The length of the CDR3 is 13 residues. Germline V gene lookup returns CDR1 MDHEN and CDR2 SYDVKM. Trimming stripped 6 bases from V and 3 bases from J, with 11 bases between. This CDR3 reads CASRQGADYGYTF. The CDR3 bases are TGTGCCAGCAGACAAGGGGCTGACTATGGCTACACCTTC.

Here the CDR3 DNA reads TGCAGTGCTAGTCAGGGGGCGCATGGCTACACCTTC. This gives the protein CSASQGAHGYTF. The chain joins TRBV20-1 to TRBJ1-2; 8 bases match TRBD1. CDR3 length equals 12 residues. Germline V gene lookup returns CDR1 DFQATT and CDR2 SNEGSKA (reference sequence). Germline trimming cut 3 bases from V and 6 bases from J; bases unmatched to any gene: 3.

The genes are TRBV6-5 and TRBJ1-6, with D maybe TRBD1 (6 bases). Germline CDR1 reads MNHEY; CDR2 reads SVGAGI. The V and J ends lost 6 bases and 8 bases respectively, with 11 bases between them. The length of the CDR3 is 13 residues. The CDR3 DNA is TGTGCCAGCAGCAGGGGATTATATTCACCCCTCCACTTT. This sequence encodes CASSRGLYSPLHF.

DNA for the CDR3: TGTGCCAGCAGGGATGAGGTTTCTAGCACAGATACGCAGTATTTT. Translating it yields CASRDEVSSTDTQYF. The gene calls are TRBV6-5 and TRBJ2-3, with no clear D. The V gene lost 6 bases and the J gene lost 0 bases, with 13 bases spanning the gap. The CDR3 is 15 residues long. From germline, CDR1 is MNHEY and CDR2 SVGAGI.

Notes on this clone: Other DNA sequences in the same sample also yield this CDR3. The V call is TRBV9, the J call TRBJ2-3; 7 positions agree with TRBD2. V was pared by 0 bases and J by 1 base, with 2 bases of the junction left unmatched. CDR1 and CDR2 (germline): SGDLS, YYNGEE. The CDR3 is made up of 15 amino acids. This chain's CDR3 is CASSVGAGGTDTQYF. CDR3 nucleotides: TGTGCCAGCAGCGTAGGTGCGGGGGGCACAGATACGCAGTATTTT.

V is TRBV12-3 or TRBV12-4 and J is TRBJ1-1; 7 nucleotides line up with TRBD1. Trimming at V came to 1 base and at J to 6 bases, leaving 2 bases not matched to a gene. This CDR3 is built from 13 residues. CDR3 bases: TGTGCCAGCAGTTTAGGACAGGGCGCTGAAGCTTTCTTT. This gives the protein CASSLGQGAEAFF.

The rearrangement links TRBV30 to TRBJ2-7; D is perhaps TRBD1 (5 bases). This CDR3 has 11 amino acids. Germline lookup yields CDR1 GTSNPN and CDR2 SVGIG (reference sequence). Trimming took 3 bases from V and 3 from J, leaving 6 bases between them. CDR3 in amino acids: CAWSRDYEQYF. DNA of the CDR3: TGTGCCTGGAGCAGGGACTACGAGCAGTACTTC.

The J gene is TRBJ1-2, the V gene TRBV30; 7 bases line up with TRBD1. V lost 0 bases and J lost 7; bases outside the gene matches: 8. CDR1 is GTSNPN and CDR2 is SVGIG in the germline V gene (reference sequence). The CDR3 runs to 14 residues. CDR3 nucleotide sequence: TGTGCCTGGAGTGTAACAGGGGCAGGAAGTGGCTACACCTTC. Translation: CAWSVTGAGSGYTF.

The V gene is TRBV12-3 or TRBV12-4, the J gene TRBJ1-2; D is possibly TRBD1 (5 bases). This CDR3 spans 12 amino acids. Trimming took 5 bases from V and 6 from J, leaving 10 bases between them. CDR3 coding DNA: TGTGCCAGCAGTCAGGGTTTTGATGGCTACACCTTC. As protein: CASSQGFDGYTF.

The chain joins TRBV19 to TRBJ1-3; no clear D. CDR1 is LNHDA, CDR2 SQIVND, per germline (reference sequence). CDR3 length equals 22 residues. V was trimmed by 0 bases and J by 4 bases, leaving 31 bases between them. The CDR3 loop reads CASSIDLVSRWEDGAWGNTIYF. The DNA of the CDR3 is TGTGCCAGTAGTATAGATCTCGTCAGCCGATGGGAGGATGGCGCGTGGGGAAACACCATATATTTT.

This clone was found a few times. V is TRBV6-6 and J is TRBJ2-1; 8 nucleotides line up with TRBD2. V gave up 3 bases and J gave up 5 bases; unmatched junction bases: 6. Germline CDR1 MNHNY, CDR2 SVGAGI (reference sequence). The CDR3 loop spans 15 amino acids. CDR3 nucleotides: TGTGCCAGCAGTTATGCCGGGACTAGGAACAATGAGCAGTTCTTC. Its translation: CASSYAGTRNNEQFF.

This chain uses TRBV4-2 with TRBJ2-5; D ambiguous. Germline V gives CDR1 LGHNA, CDR2 YNFKEQ. This CDR3 comprises 12 residues. The V end lost 0 bases, the J end lost 3 bases, and 2 bases lay between the germline ends. CDR3 sequence: CASSQDKETQYF. The CDR3 coding sequence is TGTGCCAGCAGCCAAGATAAAGAGACCCAGTACTTC.